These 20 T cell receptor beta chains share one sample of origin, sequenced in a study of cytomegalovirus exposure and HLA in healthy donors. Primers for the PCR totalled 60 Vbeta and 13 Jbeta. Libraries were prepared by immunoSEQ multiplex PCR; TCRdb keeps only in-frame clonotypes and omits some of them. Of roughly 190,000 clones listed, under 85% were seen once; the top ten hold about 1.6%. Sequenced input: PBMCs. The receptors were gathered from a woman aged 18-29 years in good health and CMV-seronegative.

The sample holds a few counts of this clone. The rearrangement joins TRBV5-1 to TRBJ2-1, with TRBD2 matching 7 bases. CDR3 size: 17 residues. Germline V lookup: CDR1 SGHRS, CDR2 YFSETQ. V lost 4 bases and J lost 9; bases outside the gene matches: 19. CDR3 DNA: TGCGCCAGCAGCCCAAGGCCTAGCGGCTCCAGGTGGGGTGAGCAGTTCTTC. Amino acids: CASSPRPSGSRWGEQFF.

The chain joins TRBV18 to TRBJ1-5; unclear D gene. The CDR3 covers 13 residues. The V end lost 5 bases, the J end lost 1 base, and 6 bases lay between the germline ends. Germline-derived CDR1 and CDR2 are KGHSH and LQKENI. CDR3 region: CASSWESNQPQHF. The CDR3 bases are TGTGCCAGCTCATGGGAGAGCAATCAGCCCCAGCATTTT. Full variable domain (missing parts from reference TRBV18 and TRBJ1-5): NAGVMQNPRHLVRRRGQEARLRCSPMKGHSHVYWYRQLPEEGLKFMVYLQKENIIDESGMPKERFSAEFPKEGPSILRIQQVVRGDSAAYFCASSWESNQPQHFGDGTRLSIL.

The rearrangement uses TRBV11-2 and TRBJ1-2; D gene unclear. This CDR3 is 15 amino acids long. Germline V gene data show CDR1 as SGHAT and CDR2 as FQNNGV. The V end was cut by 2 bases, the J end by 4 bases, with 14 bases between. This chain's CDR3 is CASSLHQEVAYGYTF. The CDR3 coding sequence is TGTGCCAGCAGCTTACATCAGGAGGTTGCCTATGGCTACACCTTC.

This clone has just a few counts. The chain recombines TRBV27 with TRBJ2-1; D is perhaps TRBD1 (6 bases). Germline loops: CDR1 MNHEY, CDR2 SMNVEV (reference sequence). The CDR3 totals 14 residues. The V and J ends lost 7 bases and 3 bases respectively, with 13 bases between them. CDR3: CASNRQGLYNEQFF. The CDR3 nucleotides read TGTGCCAGCAATAGGCAGGGGCTCTACAATGAGCAGTTCTTC.

CDR3 DNA: TGCAGCGTTAGCGGGGGAAGCTCCTACGAGCAGTACTTC. Translating it yields CSVSGGSSYEQYF. The chain joins TRBV29-1 to TRBJ2-7, with 8 bases aligning to TRBD2. Trimming at V came to 5 bases and at J to 0 bases, leaving 3 bases not matched to a gene. Germline V CDR1 and CDR2: SQVTM, ANQGSEA. There are 13 residues in the CDR3.

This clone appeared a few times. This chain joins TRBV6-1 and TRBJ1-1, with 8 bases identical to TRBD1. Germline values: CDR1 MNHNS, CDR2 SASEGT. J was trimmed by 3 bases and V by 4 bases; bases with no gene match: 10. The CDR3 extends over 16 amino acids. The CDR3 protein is CASSAPGGTGDTEAFF. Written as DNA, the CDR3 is TGTGCCAGCAGTGCCCCAGGGGGCACTGGAGACACTGAAGCTTTCTTT.

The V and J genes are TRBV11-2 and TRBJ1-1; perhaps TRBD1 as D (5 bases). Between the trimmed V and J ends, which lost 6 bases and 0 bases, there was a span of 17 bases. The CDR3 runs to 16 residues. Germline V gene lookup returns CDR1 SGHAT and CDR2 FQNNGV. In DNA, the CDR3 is TGTGCCAGCAGTGCCCTTGTCTGGACAATGAACACTGAAGCTTTCTTT. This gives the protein CASSALVWTMNTEAFF.

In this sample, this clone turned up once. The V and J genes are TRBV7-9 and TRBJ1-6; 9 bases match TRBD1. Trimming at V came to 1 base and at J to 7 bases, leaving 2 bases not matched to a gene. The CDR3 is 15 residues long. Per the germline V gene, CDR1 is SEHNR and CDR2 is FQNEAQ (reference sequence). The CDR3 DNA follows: TGTGCCAGCAGCTTAGTGGGACAGGGAAATTCACCCCTCCACTTT. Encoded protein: CASSLVGQGNSPLHF.

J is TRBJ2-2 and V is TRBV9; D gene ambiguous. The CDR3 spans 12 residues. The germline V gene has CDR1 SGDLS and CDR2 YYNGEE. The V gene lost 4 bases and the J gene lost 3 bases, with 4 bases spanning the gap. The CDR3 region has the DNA TGTGCCAGCAGCACAGACACCGGGGAGCTGTTTTTT. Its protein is CASSTDTGELFF.

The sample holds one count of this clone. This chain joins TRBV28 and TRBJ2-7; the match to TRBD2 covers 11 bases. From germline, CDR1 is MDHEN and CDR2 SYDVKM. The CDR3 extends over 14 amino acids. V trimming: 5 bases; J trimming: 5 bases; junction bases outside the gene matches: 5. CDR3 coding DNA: TGTGCCAGCAGTCCACTAGCGGGAGATGACGAGCAGTACTTC. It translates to CASSPLAGDDEQYF.

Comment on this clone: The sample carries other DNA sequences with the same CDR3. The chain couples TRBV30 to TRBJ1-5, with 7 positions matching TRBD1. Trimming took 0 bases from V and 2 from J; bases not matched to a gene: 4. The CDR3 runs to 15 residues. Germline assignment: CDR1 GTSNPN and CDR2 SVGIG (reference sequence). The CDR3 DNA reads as TGTGCCTGGAGTGTACCAGGGGGTGGCAATCAGCCCCAGCATTTT. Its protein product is CAWSVPGGGNQPQHF.

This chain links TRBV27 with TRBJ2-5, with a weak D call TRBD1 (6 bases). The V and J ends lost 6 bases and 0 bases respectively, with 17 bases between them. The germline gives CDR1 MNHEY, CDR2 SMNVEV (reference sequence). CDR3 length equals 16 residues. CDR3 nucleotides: TGTGCCAGCAGCCTCGGGGCAGGGGAGTACCAAGAGACCCAGTACTTC. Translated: CASSLGAGEYQETQYF.

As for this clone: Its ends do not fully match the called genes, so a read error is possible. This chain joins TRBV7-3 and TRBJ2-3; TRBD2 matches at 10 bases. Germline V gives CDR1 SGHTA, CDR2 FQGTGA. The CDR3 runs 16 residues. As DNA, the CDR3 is TGTGCCAGCAGCATAACTAGCGGGGCTAGCACAGATACGCAGTATTTT. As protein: CASSITSGASTDTQYF.

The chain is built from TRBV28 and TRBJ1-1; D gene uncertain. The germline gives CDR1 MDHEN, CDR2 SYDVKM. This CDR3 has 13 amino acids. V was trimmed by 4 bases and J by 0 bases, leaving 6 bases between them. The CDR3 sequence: CASSSNLNTEAFF. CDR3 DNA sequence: TGTGCCAGCAGTTCTAACTTGAACACTGAAGCTTTCTTT. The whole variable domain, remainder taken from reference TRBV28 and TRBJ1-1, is DVKVTQSSRYLVKRTGEKVFLECVQDMDHENMFWYRQDPGLGLRLIYFSYDVKMKEKGDIPEGYSVSREKKERFSLILESASTNQTSMYLCASSSNLNTEAFFGQGTRLTVV.

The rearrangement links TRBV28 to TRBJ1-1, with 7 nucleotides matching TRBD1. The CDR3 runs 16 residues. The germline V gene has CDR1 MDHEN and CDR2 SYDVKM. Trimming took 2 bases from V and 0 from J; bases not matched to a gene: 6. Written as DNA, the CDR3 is TGTGCCAGCAGTTTAGAGGGGGCGTACATGAACACTGAAGCTTTCTTT. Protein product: CASSLEGAYMNTEAFF.

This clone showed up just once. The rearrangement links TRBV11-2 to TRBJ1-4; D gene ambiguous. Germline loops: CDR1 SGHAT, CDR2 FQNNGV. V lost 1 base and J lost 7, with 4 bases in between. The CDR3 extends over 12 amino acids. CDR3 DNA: TGTGCCAGCAGCTTAGCATCTGAAAAACTGTTTTTT. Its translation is CASSLASEKLFF.

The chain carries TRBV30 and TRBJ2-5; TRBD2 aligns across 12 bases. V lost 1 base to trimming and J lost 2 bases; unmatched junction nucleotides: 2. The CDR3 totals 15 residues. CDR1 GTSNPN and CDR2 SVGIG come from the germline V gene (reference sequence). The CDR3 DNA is TGTGCCTGGAGTGGGACTAGCGGGATTCAAGAGACCCAGTACTTC. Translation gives CAWSGTSGIQETQYF. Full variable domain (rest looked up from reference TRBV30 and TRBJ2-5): SQTIHQWPATLVQPVGSPLSLECTVEGTSNPNLYWYRQAAGRGLQLLFYSVGIGQISSEVPQNLSASRPQDRQFILSSKKLLLSDSGFYLCAWSGTSGIQETQYFGPGTRLLVL.

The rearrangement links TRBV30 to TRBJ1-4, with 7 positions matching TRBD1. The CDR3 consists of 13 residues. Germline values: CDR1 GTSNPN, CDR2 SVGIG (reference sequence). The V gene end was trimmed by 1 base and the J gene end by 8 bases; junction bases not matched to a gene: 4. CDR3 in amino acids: CAWSGAGGEKLFF. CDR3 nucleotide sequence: TGTGCCTGGAGTGGGGCAGGGGGGGAAAAACTGTTTTTT.

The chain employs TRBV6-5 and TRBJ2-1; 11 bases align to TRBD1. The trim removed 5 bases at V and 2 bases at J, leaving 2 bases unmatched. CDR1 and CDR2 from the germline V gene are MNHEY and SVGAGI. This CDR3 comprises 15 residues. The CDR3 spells CASSTGQGAYNEQFF. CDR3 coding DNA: TGTGCCAGCAGTACGGGACAGGGGGCCTACAATGAGCAGTTCTTC.

The CDR3 region is CASSRNTAYNEQFF. DNA of the CDR3: TGTGCCAGCAGCCGAAATACAGCCTACAATGAGCAGTTCTTC. The chain recombines TRBV11-2 with TRBJ2-1; no clear D gene. V was clipped by 5 bases and J by 2 bases, with 10 bases between them. CDR1 is SGHAT and CDR2 is FQNNGV in the germline V gene. There are 14 residues in the CDR3.